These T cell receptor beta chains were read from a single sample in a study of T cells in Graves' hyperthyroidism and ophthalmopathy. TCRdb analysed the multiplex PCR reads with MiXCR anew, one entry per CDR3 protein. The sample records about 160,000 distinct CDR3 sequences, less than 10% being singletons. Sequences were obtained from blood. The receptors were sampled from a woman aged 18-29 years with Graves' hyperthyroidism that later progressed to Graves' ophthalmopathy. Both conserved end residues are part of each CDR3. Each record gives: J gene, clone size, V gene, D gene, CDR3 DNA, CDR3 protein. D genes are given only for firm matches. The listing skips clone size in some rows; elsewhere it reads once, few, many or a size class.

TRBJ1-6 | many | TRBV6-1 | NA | TGTGCCAGCAAGGGAGGGTTGTATAATTCACCCCTCCACTTT | CASKGGLYNSPLHF
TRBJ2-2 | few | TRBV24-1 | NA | TGTGCCACCAGTCCCGTCCAGAACACCGGGGAGCTGTTTTTT | CATSPVQNTGELFF
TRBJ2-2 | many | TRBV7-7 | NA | TGTGCTAGCAGCTTAGTGGTCGCCGGGGAGCTGTTTTTT | CASSLVVAGELFF
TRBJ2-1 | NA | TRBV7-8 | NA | TGTGCCAGCAGCGCACAGGGAGTGGGCTCCTACAATGAGCAGTTCTTC | CASSAQGVGSYNEQFF
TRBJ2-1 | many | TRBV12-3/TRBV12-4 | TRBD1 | TGTGCCAGCAGGAACAGGGGAATCTCCTACAATGAGCAGTTCTTC | CASRNRGISYNEQFF
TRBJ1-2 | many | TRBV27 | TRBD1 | TGTGCCAGCAGTTTAGAAGGGACAGGACCTAACTATGGCTACACCTTC | CASSLEGTGPNYGYTF
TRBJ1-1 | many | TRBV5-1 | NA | TGCGCCAGCAGCTTGGCCCCTACAGGTCGCACTGAAGCTTTCTTT | CASSLAPTGRTEAFF
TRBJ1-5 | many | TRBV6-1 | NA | TGTGCCAGCAGTCCACGGGGAGGGGGTAATCAGCCCCAGCATTTT | CASSPRGGGNQPQHF
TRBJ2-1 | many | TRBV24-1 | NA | TGTGCCACCAGTGATTTGGTGGCAGGGGGGAATGAGCAGTTCTTC | CATSDLVAGGNEQFF
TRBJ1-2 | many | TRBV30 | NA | TGTGCCTGGAGTCTCACGGGACGGATATATGGCTACACCTTC | CAWSLTGRIYGYTF